These 30 T cell receptor beta chains originate from one sample sequenced in a study of blood T cell repertoires in COVID-19. Assay used: immunoSEQ multiplex PCR; TCRdb lists only in-frame clones, some missing. This sample has some 200,000 clones; roughly 80% occur once, and the top ten carry roughly 10%. The sample was peripheral blood. The receptor source for this set is a woman aged 80 or older with acute or convalescent COVID-19.

The rearrangement joins TRBV7-2 to TRBJ1-5; the match to TRBD1 covers 8 bases. Germline CDR1 and CDR2: SGHTA and FQGNSA. The CDR3 loop spans 13 amino acids. The J segment lost 7 bases and the V segment lost 4 bases, leaving 3 bases of the junction unmatched. In nucleotides, the CDR3 is TGTGCCAGCAGCTGGGGACAGGAACAGCCCCAGCATTTT. Its protein product is CASSWGQEQPQHF.

The J gene is TRBJ1-2, the V gene TRBV29-1, with a tentative D call TRBD1 (6 bases). CDR1 is SQVTM and CDR2 is ANQGSEA in the germline V gene. The CDR3 is 16 amino acids. Trimming shortened V by 3 bases and J by 4 bases, and 21 bases separated the two germline ends. In DNA, the CDR3 is TGCAGCGTTGAGGACCTTACAGGGCCTCGGGTCTATGGCTACACCTTC. It encodes CSVEDLTGPRVYGYTF. The full variable domain, completed using reference TRBV29-1 and TRBJ1-2, is SAVISQKPSRDICQRGTSLTIQCQVDSQVTMMFWYRQQPGQSLTLIATANQGSEATYESGFVIDKFPISRPNLTFSTLTVSNMSPEDSSIYLCSVEDLTGPRVYGYTFGSGTRLTVV.

J is TRBJ1-2 and V is TRBV7-9; 10 nucleotides match TRBD1. Germline V lookup: CDR1 SEHNR, CDR2 FQNEAQ (reference sequence). This CDR3 spans 16 amino acids. The trim removed 5 bases at V and 7 bases at J, leaving 13 bases unmatched. The chain's CDR3 is CASSPRTGGFFSGYTF. The CDR3 DNA is TGTGCCAGCAGCCCCCGGACAGGGGGGTTTTTTTCTGGCTACACCTTC.

CDR3 DNA: TGTGCCAGTAGCGTAGACGGGAATCAGCCCCAGCATTTT. It specifies CASSVDGNQPQHF. This sequence joins TRBV19 and TRBJ1-5; D unclear. Germline V gene data show CDR1 as LNHDA and CDR2 as SQIVND (reference sequence). The CDR3 is 13 residues long. V was shortened by 6 bases and J by 4 bases, with 10 bases between the two germline ends.

This clone was found once. V and J are TRBV18 and TRBJ1-1; D is possibly TRBD1 (6 bases). Germline V gene lookup returns CDR1 KGHSH and CDR2 LQKENI. CDR3 size: 15 residues. Trimming took off 6 bases at V and 0 bases at J, with 14 bases between the two ends. The CDR3 loop is CASSGGAYLNTEAFF. The CDR3 DNA follows: TGTGCCAGCTCGGGGGGGGCATATCTGAACACTGAAGCTTTCTTT.

In nucleotides, the CDR3 is TGTGCCAGCAGCCAACCCCGGACAGGGGCGGCTGAAGCTTTCTTT. This translates into CASSQPRTGAAEAFF. The chain links TRBV3-1 (or the pseudogene TRBV3-2) to TRBJ1-1; 9 bases line up with TRBD1. Per germline, CDR1 LGHDT and CDR2 YNNKEL (reference sequence). The CDR3 is made up of 15 amino acids. The junction had 7 bases not matched to a gene; V was cut back by 2 bases and J by 6 bases.

In its sample, this clone was seen a few times. In DNA form, the CDR3 reads TGTGCCAGCAGAAGACCGGGACAATCATACGAGCAGTACTTC. Protein sequence: CASRRPGQSYEQYF. The chain is built from TRBV28 and TRBJ2-7; D is possibly TRBD1 (6 bases). Germline loops: CDR1 MDHEN, CDR2 SYDVKM. CDR3 length: 14 residues. V gave up 6 bases and J gave up 4 bases, with 16 bases separating them. Combining the CDR3 with reference TRBV28 and TRBJ2-7 gives the whole variable domain DVKVTQSSRYLVKRTGEKVFLECVQDMDHENMFWYRQDPGLGLRLIYFSYDVKMKEKGDIPEGYSVSREKKERFSLILESASTNQTSMYLCASRRPGQSYEQYFGPGTRLTVT.

V usage is TRBV9 and J usage is TRBJ1-6; D ambiguous. There are 16 residues in the CDR3. Germline V CDR1 and CDR2: SGDLS, YYNGEE. V was trimmed by 2 bases and J by 7 bases, leaving 16 bases between them. The CDR3 spells CASSVDPSAGNSPLHF. CDR3 in DNA: TGTGCCAGCAGCGTTGACCCCTCTGCGGGGAATTCACCCCTCCACTTT.

V and J are TRBV6-4 and TRBJ1-4, with D tentatively TRBD1 (5 bases). V dropped 3 bases and J dropped 7 bases, with 12 bases sitting between them. The CDR3 length is 14 residues. The germline V gene has CDR1 MRHNA and CDR2 SNTAGT. As DNA, the CDR3 is TGTGCCAGCAGTGAAGGGACTGGGAGTGAAAAACTGTTTTTT. Its translation is CASSEGTGSEKLFF.

This rearrangement joins TRBV28 to TRBJ2-1; tentatively, D is TRBD2 (5 bases). This CDR3 spans 13 amino acids. The V and J ends lost 4 bases and 7 bases respectively, with 11 bases between them. Germline values: CDR1 MDHEN, CDR2 SYDVKM. The CDR3 sequence is CASSYGRVNEQFF. DNA of the CDR3: TGTGCCAGCAGTTATGGGCGGGTAAATGAGCAGTTCTTC.

The chain employs TRBV28 and TRBJ2-5; D possibly corresponds to TRBD1 (6 bases). The CDR3 totals 12 residues. CDR1 MDHEN and CDR2 SYDVKM come from the germline V gene. Between the trimmed V and J ends, which lost 6 bases and 5 bases, there was a span of 10 bases. The CDR3 bases are TGTGCCAGCAGCGGGACATTGGAGACCCAGTACTTC. This codes for CASSGTLETQYF.

This clone was seen a handful of times. This chain joins TRBV4-3 and TRBJ2-7, with D tentatively TRBD1 (6 bases). This CDR3 spans 15 amino acids. The germline V and J ends were trimmed by 0 bases and 7 bases, with 16 bases remaining between them. Germline lookup yields CDR1 LGHNA and CDR2 YSLEER. The CDR3 nucleotides are TGCGCCAGCAGCCAAGACAGGGGTGGTAGTGAAGAGCAGTACTTC. Protein: CASSQDRGGSEEQYF.

The chain combines TRBV11-2 with TRBJ2-5; 9 bases fit TRBD1. The CDR3 has 14 amino acids. V was pared by 5 bases and J by 12 bases, with 13 bases of the junction left unmatched. Looked up from germline, CDR1 is SGHAT and CDR2 is FQNNGV. The CDR3: CASSPGQGLGQKYF. CDR3 DNA sequence: TGTGCCAGCAGCCCGGGACAGGGACTGGGTCAAAAGTACTTC.

CDR3 DNA sequence: TGTGCCAGCAGTATACAGGTCAATCAGCCCCAGCATTTT. This sequence encodes CASSIQVNQPQHF. The chain combines TRBV6-5 with TRBJ1-5; possibly TRBD1 for D (5 bases). The length of the CDR3 is 13 residues. V lost 5 bases and J 3 bases, leaving 8 bases between the germline ends. CDR1 is MNHEY, CDR2 SVGAGI, per germline.

This clone was seen ten or more times. V gene TRBV6-6 combines with J gene TRBJ1-2; TRBD1 matches 9 bases. Losses at the gene ends were 5 bases for V and 7 bases for J; bases not matched to a gene: 8. Germline loops: CDR1 MNHNY, CDR2 SVGAGI (reference sequence). The CDR3 contains 14 residues. The CDR3 nucleotides are TGTGCCAGCAGTCCCCGCGGGACAGGGTCTGGCTACACCTTC. Residues: CASSPRGTGSGYTF.

This clone has just a few counts. The V gene is TRBV28, the J gene TRBJ1-5; 8 bases map to TRBD1. The ends lost 3 bases at V and 9 bases at J; junction bases unmatched: 1. Per the germline V gene, CDR1 is MDHEN and CDR2 is SYDVKM. There are 12 residues in the CDR3. CDR3 residues: CASSFRGRPQHF. CDR3 coding DNA: TGTGCCAGCAGTTTCAGGGGGCGGCCCCAGCATTTT. Based on the CDR3 plus reference TRBV28 and TRBJ1-5, the full variable domain is DVKVTQSSRYLVKRTGEKVFLECVQDMDHENMFWYRQDPGLGLRLIYFSYDVKMKEKGDIPEGYSVSREKKERFSLILESASTNQTSMYLCASSFRGRPQHFGDGTRLSIL.

This sequence joins TRBV27 and TRBJ1-6; D unclear. CDR3 size: 12 residues. With 6 bases removed from V and 4 bases from J, the gap between germline ends came to 4 bases. Germline V gene sequence: CDR1 MNHEY, CDR2 SMNVEV (reference sequence). CDR3 residues: CASREYNSPLHF. The CDR3 nucleotides read TGTGCCAGCAGAGAGTATAATTCACCCCTCCACTTT.

The chain uses TRBV29-1 and TRBJ2-1; 9 bases line up with TRBD2. Germline V CDR1 and CDR2: SQVTM, ANQGSEA. Unmatched junction bases numbered 9, after V lost 0 bases and J lost 6 bases. The CDR3 loop spans 16 amino acids. As DNA, the CDR3 is TGCAGCGTTGAAGATAGGCCTAGCGGGAAATTCAATGAGCAGTTCTTC. It specifies CSVEDRPSGKFNEQFF.

The CDR3 DNA is TGTGCCACCAGCAGAGAAGGCTCGGCAGGGGGCGGCTACGAGCAGTACTTC. Translating it yields CATSREGSAGGGYEQYF. The rearrangement uses TRBV15 and TRBJ2-7; TRBD1 matches at 8 bases. This CDR3 region has 17 residues. Germline V CDR1 and CDR2: LNHNV, YYDKDF (reference sequence). Trimming at V came to 0 bases and at J to 3 bases, leaving 10 bases not matched to a gene.

The chain recombines TRBV10-3 with TRBJ1-6, with D maybe TRBD1 (6 bases). CDR1 is ENHRY and CDR2 is SYGVKD in the germline V gene. The CDR3 totals 13 residues. V was pared by 11 bases and J by 6 bases, with 14 bases between. The CDR3 is CAAKTGFNSPLHF. The CDR3 coding sequence is TGTGCCGCCAAGACAGGCTTTAATTCACCCCTCCACTTT.

This chain joins TRBV6-2 or TRBV6-3 and TRBJ2-1; 11 bases align to TRBD2. The CDR3 loop spans 17 amino acids. CDR1 and CDR2 from the germline V gene are MNHEY and SVGEGT. The ends lost 2 bases at V and 8 bases at J; junction bases unmatched: 11. The chain's CDR3 is CASSYPLAGGQVDEQFF. CDR3 DNA sequence: TGTGCCAGCAGTTACCCCCTAGCGGGGGGACAAGTCGATGAGCAGTTCTTC.

V is TRBV10-1 and J is TRBJ2-3, with 10 bases that match TRBD2. In germline, CDR1 is WNHNN, CDR2 SYGVQD (reference sequence). This CDR3 has 14 amino acids. V shed 5 bases, J shed 6 bases, and the junction held 5 bases outside the gene matches. The CDR3 region is CASSPSGRTDTQYF. Here the CDR3 DNA reads TGCGCCAGCAGTCCTAGCGGGAGAACGGATACGCAGTATTTT.

In its sample, this clone was seen many times. This chain uses TRBV12-3 or TRBV12-4 with TRBJ1-6; D remains unclear. The CDR3 spans 12 residues. The V end lost 7 bases, the J end lost 8 bases, and 9 bases lay between the germline ends. The CDR3 sequence is CASTMSHSPLHF. In nucleotides, the CDR3 is TGTGCCAGCACCATGTCCCATTCACCCCTCCACTTT.

This chain links TRBV11-3 with TRBJ2-5; D is unclear. Germline loops: CDR1 SGHNT, CDR2 YENEEA. CDR3 length equals 11 residues. V dropped 4 bases and J dropped 3 bases, with 3 bases sitting between them. The CDR3 here is CASSSKETQYF. For the CDR3, the DNA is TGTGCCAGCAGCTCCAAAGAGACCCAGTACTTC.

The V call is TRBV24-1, the J call TRBJ1-5; a weak D match, TRBD1 (5 bases). Germline lookup yields CDR1 KGHDR and CDR2 SFDVKD. CDR3 length: 12 amino acids. V lost 4 bases and J lost 10, with 10 bases in between. CDR3 bases: TGTGCCACCAGTGACCGTAGGGGACCCCAGCATTTT. Translation: CATSDRRGPQHF.

This chain links TRBV3-1 (or the pseudogene TRBV3-2) with TRBJ1-2; 7 bases align to TRBD1. Germline CDR1 and CDR2: LGHDT and YNNKEL (reference sequence). V was clipped by 5 bases and J by 4 bases; unmatched bases: 1. The CDR3 has 12 residues. Here the CDR3 DNA reads TGTGCCAGCAGCGGGGACAGCTATGGCTACACCTTC. Translation gives CASSGDSYGYTF.

This chain connects TRBV28 to TRBJ1-2, with 9 bases identical to TRBD1. This CDR3 comprises 13 residues. Germline CDR1 is MDHEN and CDR2 is SYDVKM. The ends lost 6 bases at V and 2 bases at J; junction bases unmatched: 1. The CDR3 protein is CASRGQGNYGYTF. In nucleotides, the CDR3 is TGTGCCAGCAGAGGACAGGGGAACTATGGCTACACCTTC.

The rearrangement links TRBV4-2 to TRBJ1-2; TRBD1 matches 10 bases. The CDR3 sequence is 15 residues long. Germline CDR1 reads LGHNA; CDR2 reads YNFKEQ. After removal of 3 bases from V and 0 bases from J, the junction contained 1 base not matched to a gene. The CDR3 DNA sequence: TGTGCCAGCAGCCAGGGACAGGGGACTAACTATGGCTACACCTTC. Its protein is CASSQGQGTNYGYTF.

This clone was seen only a few times. The chain combines TRBV7-2 with TRBJ1-5; no clear D gene. This CDR3 region has 16 residues. Germline V gene lookup returns CDR1 SGHTA and CDR2 FQGNSA. Trimming took off 1 base at V and 0 bases at J, with 10 bases between the two ends. The CDR3 DNA reads TGTGCCAGCAGCTTAGGGGCAGCTAATAGCAATCAGCCCCAGCATTTT. Translated: CASSLGAANSNQPQHF.

The chain carries TRBV4-3 and TRBJ1-2; 8 nucleotides match TRBD1. V shed 0 bases and J 4 bases; nucleotides not matched to a gene: 7. CDR3 length: 16 amino acids. Per germline, CDR1 LGHNA and CDR2 YSLEER. CDR3 loop: CASSQDKTGVIYGYTF. The CDR3 bases are TGCGCCAGCAGCCAAGATAAGACAGGGGTTATCTATGGCTACACCTTC.